This TCR beta chain was identified in a study of identical twins. TCRdb recomputed calls from the 5' RACE reads with MiXCR, one row per CDR3 protein. The table includes around 960,000 distinct CDR3 sequences, 12% detected once. This clonotype was seen a handful of times. Antigen unknown. CDR1 is MNHEY, CDR2 SVGAGI, per germline. This CDR3 region has 17 residues. The V and J ends lost 0 bases and 5 bases respectively, with 20 bases between them. Regarding the study as a whole: For out-of-frame beta sequences, excess twin sharing was weaker. Analyses of zero insertions could, in part, be confounded by invariant MAIT and iNKT cells.

These same records also appear under a second study, on yellow fever vaccine responses in identical twins.

The rearrangement uses TRBV6-5 and TRBJ2-7, with D possibly being TRBD1 (6 bases). This TCR came from a woman aged 18 to 35 in good health. Material for sequencing was PBMCs. The DNA for the CDR3 is TGTGCCAGCAGTTACTCGATGCCATTTACAGGGACGCACGAGCAGTACGTC. The encoded protein is CASSYSMPFTGTHEQYV.